This T cell receptor (beta chain) was retrieved from a study of blood T cell repertoires in COVID-19. Across the whole study: Sources were T cells, B-cell-depleted T cells, or PBMCs; the material itself was cDNA or gDNA.

Seattle researchers signed up patients amid active infection and tracked them longitudinally. Germline assignment: CDR1 SGHVS and CDR2 FQNEAQ. Trimming removed 0 bases from V and 7 bases from J, with 13 bases in between. The CDR3 covers 15 residues. Measured with immunoSEQ multiplex PCR; TCRdb has only the in-frame clones, and not every one. This table has around 190,000 clones, approximately 90% appearing once. Concerning this clone: Additional DNA sequences in this sample encode the identical CDR3.

The receptor was isolated from a man aged 50 to 60 with COVID-19, enrolled during active disease. Specimen: peripheral blood. V is TRBV7-8 and J is TRBJ1-5; weak D call: TRBD1 (6 bases). The CDR3 nucleotides are TGTGCCAGCAGCTTAGCACAGGGAGTGGACCAGCCCCAGCATTTT. Protein: CASSLAQGVDQPQHF. The entire variable domain, with the rest obtained from reference TRBV7-8 and TRBJ1-5, is as follows: GAGVSQSPRYKVAKRGQDVALRCDPISGHVSLFWYQQALGQGPEFLTYFQNEAQLDKSGLPSDRFFAERPEGSVSTLKIQRTQQEDSAVYLCASSLAQGVDQPQHFGDGTRLSIL.